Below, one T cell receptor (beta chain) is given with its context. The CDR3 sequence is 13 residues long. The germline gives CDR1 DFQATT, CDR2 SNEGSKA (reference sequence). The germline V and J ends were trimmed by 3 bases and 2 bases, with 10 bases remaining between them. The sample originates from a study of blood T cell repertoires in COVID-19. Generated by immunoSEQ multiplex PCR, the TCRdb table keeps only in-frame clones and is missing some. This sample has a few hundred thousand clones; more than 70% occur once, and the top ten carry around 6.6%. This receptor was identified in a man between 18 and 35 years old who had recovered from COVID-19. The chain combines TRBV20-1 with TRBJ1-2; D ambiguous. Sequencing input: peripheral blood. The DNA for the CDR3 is TGCAGTGCTAGTCTCAGTACAAACTATGGCTACACCTTC. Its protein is CSASLSTNYGYTF.